This TCR beta chain was captured by sequencing in a study of T cells after yellow fever vaccination. The CDR3 spans 12 residues. The V segment lost 1 base and the J segment 9 bases; nucleotides outside the gene matches: 2. Germline-derived CDR1 and CDR2 are DFQATT and SNEGSKA (reference sequence). This clonotype was found many times. What it recognizes is unknown. Study-level findings and limits: Once the booster was given, most primary-vaccination clones reappeared, at about 96% for CD4 and approximately 88% for CD8. The secondary T-cell response peaked on day 5, not day 15, but was weaker.

The authors made TCR cDNA by 5'RACE template switching, adding a universal primer site and UMIs. TCRdb ran MiXCR on the 5' RACE reads and lists one entry per CDR3 protein. This table holds roughly 240,000 distinct CDR3 sequences, approximately 6.3% found once. Specimen: CD4+ T cells sorted from PBMCs, collected on the day of the yellow fever booster vaccination. This rearrangement joins TRBV20-1 to TRBJ2-1; the match to TRBD1 covers 8 bases. The TCR was taken from a man between 25 and 39 years old who received the YFV17D yellow fever vaccine. The CDR3 nucleotides are TGCAGTGCTAGAGGGACAGGGTTTGAGCAGTTCTTC. Translating it yields CSARGTGFEQFF.